This TCR beta chain is drawn from a study of patients and donors after allogeneic stem cell transplantation. The CDR3 spans 15 residues. The germline gives CDR1 SGHKS, CDR2 YYEKEE (reference sequence). Trimming took off 0 bases at V and 5 bases at J, with 12 bases between the two ends. From the RT-PCR reads, TCRdb called clonotypes with MiXCR, one entry per CDR3 protein. This sample has about a million distinct CDR3 sequences, with roughly 18% found just once. The TCR originated in a human donor who was either an allogeneic HSCT recipient or a stem cell or donor lymphocyte infusion donor (not recorded which). It is not recorded whose cells these are; they may come from a transplant donor. Sequencing was done on a sample of blood, either unsorted or a sorted T cell fraction (not recorded which). The chain joins TRBV5-5 to TRBJ1-5; D is perhaps TRBD1 (6 bases). The CDR3 reads CASSLAGGGHQPQHF. CDR3 nucleotides: TGTGCCAGCAGCTTGGCTGGCGGGGGGCATCAGCCCCAGCATTTT. The full variable domain, completed using reference TRBV5-5 and TRBJ1-5, is DAGVTQSPTHLIKTRGQQVTLRCSPISGHKSVSWYQQVLGQGPQFIFQYYEKEERGRGNFPDRFSARQFPNYSSELNVNALLLGDSALYLCASSLAGGGHQPQHFGDGTRLSIL.